The text below deals with one T cell receptor (beta chain). The data were taken from a study of cytomegalovirus exposure and HLA in healthy donors. The study ran its PCR with 60 Vbeta and 13 Jbeta primers. Libraries were prepared by immunoSEQ multiplex PCR; TCRdb keeps only in-frame clonotypes and omits some of them. The repertoire holds under 150,000 clones, about 80% seen once, with 1.4% in the top ten. Germline CDR1 and CDR2: LNHDA and SQIVND (reference sequence). The junction had 12 bases not matched to a gene; V was cut back by 10 bases and J by 0 bases. The length of the CDR3 is 16 residues. The source is a man aged 25-45 years in good health and CMV-seropositive. The chain joins TRBV19 to TRBJ1-5; 7 bases line up with TRBD1. Sample: PBMCs. CDR3 sequence (DNA): TGTGCCACCTTTGGGACAGCCACGTATAGCAATCAGCCCCAGCATTTT. This encodes CATFGTATYSNQPQHF.